Sequencing of this TCR beta chain was carried out in a study of blood T cell repertoires in COVID-19. Germline CDR1 is MDHEN and CDR2 is SYDVKM. V lost 6 bases and J lost 1, with 15 bases in between. This CDR3 has 15 amino acids. Clones were sequenced by immunoSEQ multiplex PCR, and TCRdb holds only the in-frame ones, with some missing. The sample lists approximately 350,000 clones, about 90% occurring once. This TCR came from a woman aged 25 to 39 who had recovered from COVID-19. The sequenced sample was PBMCs or T cells enriched from blood (not recorded which). This rearrangement joins TRBV28 to TRBJ1-1; TRBD1 might be the D (5 bases). CDR3 DNA: TGTGCCAGCAGCCCCATCAGGGAAGGGAACACTGAAGCTTTCTTT. Protein sequence: CASSPIREGNTEAFF. The complete variable domain, with remaining parts taken from reference TRBV28 and TRBJ1-1, reads DVKVTQSSRYLVKRTGEKVFLECVQDMDHENMFWYRQDPGLGLRLIYFSYDVKMKEKGDIPEGYSVSREKKERFSLILESASTNQTSMYLCASSPIREGNTEAFFGQGTRLTVV.